The 7 T cell receptor beta chains listed next were all sequenced from one sample in a study of cytomegalovirus exposure and HLA in healthy donors. It was with 60 Vbeta and 13 Jbeta primers that the PCR ran. Using immunoSEQ multiplex PCR, the repertoire was profiled, and TCRdb retains in-frame clones only, with some absent. Of 150,000 or so clones detected, roughly 83% appear once; the ten largest clones hold about 8.3%. Sequencing was carried out using PBMCs. These receptors came from a man aged 25 to 40 in good health and CMV-seropositive.

This clone was counted only a few times. The gene calls are TRBV7-8 and TRBJ1-1, with D possibly matching TRBD1 (5 bases). The CDR3 runs 12 residues. In germline, CDR1 is SGHVS, CDR2 FQNEAQ. The V end was cut by 5 bases, the J end by 11 bases, with 15 bases between. CDR3 amino acids: CASSPGRGWAFF. In DNA form, the CDR3 reads TGTGCCAGCAGCCCAGGACGGGGGTGGGCTTTCTTT.

The rearrangement uses TRBV7-3 and TRBJ2-1, with TRBD2 as a possible D gene (6 bases). CDR3 size: 15 residues. V lost 5 bases and J 6 bases, leaving 17 bases between the germline ends. Germline lookup yields CDR1 SGHTA and CDR2 FQGTGA. The CDR3, as DNA: TGTGCCAGCAGCCTTACTAGCCGAATCACCAATGAGCAGTTCTTC. Residues: CASSLTSRITNEQFF.

The chain combines TRBV11-2 with TRBJ1-2; D remains unclear. Looked up from germline, CDR1 is SGHAT and CDR2 is FQNNGV. This CDR3 is 13 amino acids long. Trimming stripped 6 bases from V and 7 bases from J, with 15 bases between. The CDR3 here is CASRQVPGTGYTF. CDR3 sequence (DNA): TGTGCCAGCAGGCAGGTCCCCGGTACTGGCTACACCTTC.

The table lists this clone with a count of one. V and J are TRBV4-1 and TRBJ1-3; no firm D call. Deletions cut 5 bases from V and 4 bases from J, with 18 bases between. Germline V CDR1 and CDR2: MGHRA, YSYEKL. The CDR3 length is 16 residues. CDR3 amino acids: CASSLSRVAPGNTIYF. DNA for the CDR3: TGCGCCAGCAGCTTAAGCCGGGTCGCGCCAGGAAACACCATATATTTT.

This sequence joins TRBV7-2 and TRBJ2-5; TRBD1 might be the D (5 bases). The CDR3 consists of 17 residues. V shed 5 bases and J shed 1 base, with 20 bases lying between them. Germline V gene sequence: CDR1 SGHTA, CDR2 FQGNSA. CDR3 amino acids: CASSPPRARALQETQYF. The CDR3 DNA sequence: TGTGCCAGCAGCCCCCCCAGGGCCAGGGCGCTCCAAGAGACCCAGTACTTC.

The rearrangement uses TRBV11-2 and TRBJ2-7; D uncertain. Germline V gene data show CDR1 as SGHAT and CDR2 as FQNNGV. Trimming took off 5 bases at V and 7 bases at J, with 12 bases between the two ends. The CDR3 loop spans 12 amino acids. The DNA of the CDR3 is TGTGCCAGCAGCCCGGGTTCTCCGGAGCAGTACTTC. Translating it yields CASSPGSPEQYF.

The V and J genes are TRBV15 and TRBJ1-2; 8 nucleotides match TRBD1. This CDR3 spans 14 amino acids. J lost 5 bases, V lost 3 bases, and 5 bases had no gene match. Germline CDR1 and CDR2: LNHNV and YYDKDF (reference sequence). CDR3 region: CATSRGQEPYGYTF. The CDR3 DNA follows: TGTGCCACCAGCAGGGGACAGGAACCTTATGGCTACACCTTC.